This T cell receptor (beta chain) was found in a study of cytomegalovirus exposure and HLA in healthy donors. Study outcomes and limitations: Associated with cytomegalovirus, according to the listing, were 150 to 200 TCR beta chains. While the bulk of TCR sequences proved rare, some public TCRs turned up in many donors. In vitro confirmation showed a few CMV-associated chains to be CMV antigen specific.

Assay: immunoSEQ multiplex PCR; the TCRdb copy retains only in-frame clones and omits some. The sample carries roughly 170,000 clones, roughly four fifths recorded once. To note about this clone: Its antigen is as yet unknown.

The donors were part of the validation cohort, which consisted of under 150 subjects and was separate from the first cohort of hundreds of subjects. The clonotype comes from a woman between 18 and 29 years old in good health and CMV-seropositive. Sequencing was done on a sample of PBMCs.

The CDR3 region is CASTEGQGADHEQFF. The CDR3 bases are TGTGCCAGCACCGAAGGACAGGGGGCTGACCATGAGCAGTTCTTC. V gene TRBV2 combines with J gene TRBJ2-1; the match to TRBD1 covers 11 bases. The ends lost 7 bases at V and 8 bases at J; junction bases unmatched: 10. Germline-derived CDR1 and CDR2 are SNHLY and FYNNEI. The CDR3 totals 15 residues.